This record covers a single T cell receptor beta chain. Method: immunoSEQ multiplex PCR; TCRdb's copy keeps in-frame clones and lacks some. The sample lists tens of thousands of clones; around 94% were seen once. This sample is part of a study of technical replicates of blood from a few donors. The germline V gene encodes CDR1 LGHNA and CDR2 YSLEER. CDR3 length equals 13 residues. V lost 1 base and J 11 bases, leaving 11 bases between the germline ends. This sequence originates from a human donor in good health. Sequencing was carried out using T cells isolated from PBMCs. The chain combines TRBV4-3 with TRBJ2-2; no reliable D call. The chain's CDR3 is CASSQVTADELFF. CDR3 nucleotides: TGCGCCAGCAGCCAAGTGACTGCAGATGAGCTGTTTTTT.